Presented here are 26 T cell receptor beta chains from one specimen sequenced in a study of blood T cell repertoires in COVID-19. The data were produced by immunoSEQ multiplex PCR, yet TCRdb's version contains in-frame clones alone and is incomplete. The table records about 250,000 clones, 86% of them present only once. The sample taken for sequencing was peripheral blood. The origin of the receptors is a woman aged 80 or over with COVID-19, enrolled during active disease.

DNA of the CDR3: TGTGCCAGCTCGTCGAAACAGGGGTCCAAAGCTAACTATGGCTACACCTTC. Its protein product is CASSSKQGSKANYGYTF. This chain links TRBV18 with TRBJ1-2; 7 bases map to TRBD1. The junction had 13 bases not matched to a gene; V was cut back by 6 bases and J by 0 bases. This CDR3 region has 17 residues. From germline, CDR1 is KGHSH and CDR2 LQKENI. Filled out from reference TRBV18 and TRBJ1-2, the complete variable domain reads NAGVMQNPRHLVRRRGQEARLRCSPMKGHSHVYWYRQLPEEGLKFMVYLQKENIIDESGMPKERFSAEFPKEGPSILRIQQVVRGDSAAYFCASSSKQGSKANYGYTFGSGTRLTVV.

The genes are TRBV5-1 and TRBJ1-1, with D unresolved. V lost 4 bases, J lost 11 bases, and 15 bases lay in between. The V gene's germline CDR1 is SGHRS and CDR2 YFSETQ. The CDR3 contains 12 residues. Here the CDR3 reads CASSGQGSDAFF. The CDR3, as DNA: TGCGCCAGCAGCGGGCAAGGATCAGACGCTTTCTTT.

V and J are TRBV10-1 and TRBJ1-1; D remains unclear. The CDR3 is made up of 13 amino acids. V lost 0 bases to trimming and J lost 5 bases, with 7 bases between them. Germline CDR1 reads WNHNN; CDR2 reads SYGVQD (reference sequence). In nucleotides, the CDR3 is TGCGCCAGCAGTGAGTCGGCAGTTACTGAAGCTTTCTTT. Its protein is CASSESAVTEAFF.

The chain has TRBV24-1 and TRBJ1-4; possible D gene TRBD1, 6 bases. This CDR3 region has 15 residues. The V gene lost 4 bases and the J gene lost 5 bases, with 13 bases spanning the gap. Germline-derived CDR1 and CDR2 are KGHDR and SFDVKD. The CDR3 region has the DNA TGTGCCACCAGTGAGGGGGCAGGCCTAAATGAAAAACTGTTTTTT. It yields the protein CATSEGAGLNEKLFF.

This chain links TRBV18 with TRBJ2-5, with 9 nucleotides matching TRBD1. V trimming: 6 bases; J trimming: 6 bases; junction bases outside the gene matches: 14. Germline lookup yields CDR1 KGHSH and CDR2 LQKENI. This CDR3 spans 16 amino acids. The chain's CDR3 is CASSLLGTGQGKTQYF. CDR3 DNA sequence: TGTGCCAGCTCGCTCCTGGGGACAGGGCAAGGAAAGACCCAGTACTTC.

DNA for the CDR3: TGTGCCAGCAGTCTAGCGGGGAACACCGGGGAGCTGTTTTTT. Translated: CASSLAGNTGELFF. The chain recombines TRBV6-2 or TRBV6-3 with TRBJ2-2, with 8 bases fitting TRBD2. This CDR3 region has 14 residues. J lost 1 base, V lost 5 bases, and 0 bases had no gene match. Germline CDR1 reads MNHEY; CDR2 reads SVGEGT.

This clone has a single count. The V and J genes are TRBV5-1 and TRBJ1-2, with 7 bases that match TRBD1. With V trimmed by 4 bases and J by 10 bases, 10 bases remained unmatched. The germline gives CDR1 SGHRS, CDR2 YFSETQ. There are 13 residues in the CDR3. This CDR3 reads CASSTTGLQDYTF. DNA for the CDR3: TGCGCCAGCAGCACGACAGGGCTTCAAGACTACACCTTC.

Here the CDR3 DNA reads TGTGCCAGCAGTCTCGCAGGGACTCTTTCCTACAATGAGCAGTTCTTC. Protein sequence: CASSLAGTLSYNEQFF. J is TRBJ2-1 and V is TRBV27, with D tentatively TRBD2 (6 bases). Trimming cost V 5 bases and J 1 base, with 15 bases left between them. Germline lookup yields CDR1 MNHEY and CDR2 SMNVEV (reference sequence). The CDR3 runs to 16 residues.

The chain is built from TRBV18 and TRBJ2-5; D is uncertain. V lost 3 bases to trimming and J lost 1 base, with 6 bases between them. Germline V lookup: CDR1 KGHSH, CDR2 LQKENI. The CDR3 is made up of 13 amino acids. The CDR3 loop reads CASSPLAQETQYF. CDR3 coding DNA: TGTGCCAGCTCACCGTTAGCCCAAGAGACCCAGTACTTC.

V gene TRBV27 combines with J gene TRBJ2-1; 10 nucleotides align to TRBD2. The trim removed 5 bases at V and 6 bases at J, leaving 7 bases unmatched. Germline CDR1 MNHEY, CDR2 SMNVEV (reference sequence). This CDR3 has 15 residues. The DNA of the CDR3 is TGTGCCAGCAGTCCGATTAGCGGGGGGCTCAATGAGCAGTTCTTC. Translated: CASSPISGGLNEQFF.

The chain is built from TRBV9 and TRBJ1-2, with 7 bases fitting TRBD1. The germline CDR1 and CDR2 sequences are SGDLS and YYNGEE. The CDR3 spans 13 residues. V trimming: 6 bases; J trimming: 2 bases; junction bases outside the gene matches: 4. The DNA of the CDR3 is TGTGCCAGCAACAAAGGGGGCAACTATGGCTACACCTTC. This sequence encodes CASNKGGNYGYTF.

V is TRBV20-1 and J is TRBJ2-2, with 10 bases lining up with TRBD1. This CDR3 spans 16 amino acids. With 3 bases clipped from V and 7 bases from J, the junction kept 11 bases outside the gene matches. Germline CDR1 reads DFQATT; CDR2 reads SNEGSKA (reference sequence). The CDR3 DNA reads as TGCAGTGCTAGTGACCGGGACAGGGGTTTTAGCGGGGAGCTGTTTTTT. It codes for CSASDRDRGFSGELFF.

The chain carries TRBV20-1 and TRBJ2-3; D may be TRBD2 (6 bases). This CDR3 region has 12 residues. From germline, CDR1 is DFQATT and CDR2 SNEGSKA (reference sequence). With 3 bases removed from V and 5 bases from J, the gap between germline ends came to 9 bases. The CDR3 DNA sequence: TGCAGTGCTAGTTCTAGCGTAGATACGCAGTATTTT. Its protein is CSASSSVDTQYF.

The rearrangement uses TRBV6-5 and TRBJ1-1, with D hard to call. This CDR3 has 15 residues. Germline CDR1 is MNHEY and CDR2 is SVGAGI. Trimming removed 7 bases from V and 0 bases from J, with 15 bases in between. The CDR3 DNA reads as TGTGCCAGCACCCGAAGTGGCGGGTTGAACACTGAAGCTTTCTTT. Translated: CASTRSGGLNTEAFF.

CDR3 sequence reads: CASRGLAGGQDNEQFF. In nucleotides, the CDR3 is TGTGCCAGCAGGGGACTAGCGGGGGGGCAGGACAATGAGCAGTTCTTC. V and J are TRBV28 and TRBJ2-1; TRBD2 matches 16 bases. The CDR3 runs 16 residues. The junction had 4 bases not matched to a gene; V was cut back by 6 bases and J by 5 bases. Looked up from germline, CDR1 is MDHEN and CDR2 is SYDVKM.

The rearrangement uses TRBV9 and TRBJ2-2; TRBD1 matches 10 bases. The CDR3 spans 12 residues. V dropped 7 bases and J dropped 6; count of bases not matched to a gene: 0. Germline V gives CDR1 SGDLS, CDR2 YYNGEE. CDR3 amino acids: CASGQGAGELFF. Here the CDR3 DNA reads TGTGCCAGCGGACAGGGGGCCGGGGAGCTGTTTTTT.

The chain combines TRBV6-5 with TRBJ1-5; D is possibly TRBD1 (5 bases). This CDR3 spans 14 amino acids. Germline CDR1 is MNHEY and CDR2 is SVGAGI. Trimming pared 7 bases from V and 0 bases from J, leaving 10 bases between. CDR3 sequence (DNA): TGTGCCAGCAACCCCGACAGTAGCAATCAGCCCCAGCATTTT. Protein product: CASNPDSSNQPQHF.

This rearrangement joins TRBV7-2 to TRBJ2-3; possible D gene TRBD1, 6 bases. Germline V gives CDR1 SGHTA, CDR2 FQGNSA. The CDR3 sequence is 13 residues long. V was pared by 6 bases and J by 1 base, with 8 bases between. The CDR3 nucleotides read TGTGCCAGCAGGCACAGGGGCACAGATACGCAGTATTTT. Translating it yields CASRHRGTDTQYF.

This chain links TRBV28 with TRBJ1-2; TRBD1 is a possible D gene (5 bases). CDR3 size: 15 residues. The V end was cut by 6 bases, the J end by 2 bases, with 16 bases between. The V gene's germline CDR1 is MDHEN and CDR2 SYDVKM. This CDR3 is CASSFRGRSNYGYTF. In DNA form, the CDR3 reads TGTGCCAGCAGCTTTAGGGGAAGATCCAACTATGGCTACACCTTC.

V gene TRBV6-5 combines with J gene TRBJ2-7; 12 bases agree with TRBD2. The CDR3 has 15 amino acids. In germline, CDR1 is MNHEY, CDR2 SVGAGI. The junction had 5 bases not matched to a gene; V was cut back by 4 bases and J by 4 bases. For the CDR3, the DNA is TGTGCCAGCAGTTGGACTAGCGGGGCCTCGTACGAGCAGTACTTC. Residues: CASSWTSGASYEQYF.

The rearrangement uses TRBV28 and TRBJ1-4; no firm D call. Germline lookup yields CDR1 MDHEN and CDR2 SYDVKM. Trimming cost V 2 bases and J 14 bases, with 15 bases left between them. This CDR3 spans 13 amino acids. CDR3: CASSLGLHQMLFF. Written as DNA, the CDR3 is TGTGCCAGCAGTTTAGGGCTCCACCAGATGCTGTTTTTT.

The V gene is TRBV5-1, the J gene TRBJ2-2; a possible D gene is TRBD1 (5 bases). V was trimmed by 4 bases and J by 12 bases, leaving 22 bases between them. The CDR3 runs 15 residues. In germline, CDR1 is SGHRS, CDR2 YFSETQ. CDR3 DNA: TGCGCCAGCAGCCCGATACCCCTACAGGAAGGGCAGCTGTTTTTT. The encoded protein is CASSPIPLQEGQLFF.

The chain employs TRBV7-2 and TRBJ1-2; no clear D gene. Germline-derived CDR1 and CDR2 are SGHTA and FQGNSA. V was clipped by 3 bases and J by 5 bases, with 13 bases between them. The CDR3 is 14 amino acids. CDR3 region: CASSLRFTAYGYTF. CDR3 DNA sequence: TGTGCCAGCAGCTTGAGGTTCACGGCGTATGGCTACACCTTC.

This clone was found a few times. The J gene is TRBJ1-2, the V gene TRBV21-1. TRBV21-1 is an annotated pseudogene. The CDR3 runs to 15 residues. As DNA, the CDR3 is TGTGCCAGCAGGGAGGGTAGGGGCAGAAACTATGGCTACACCTTC. Its translation: CASREGRGRNYGYTF.

The CDR3 loop reads CASSEQGLPPLHF. The CDR3 DNA sequence: TGTGCCAGCAGTGAACAGGGGCTACCACCCCTCCACTTT. The gene calls are TRBV2 and TRBJ1-6; maybe TRBD1 (6 bases). CDR1 and CDR2 (germline): SNHLY, FYNNEI. The CDR3 has 13 residues. With 2 bases removed from V and 11 bases from J, the gap between germline ends came to 10 bases.

The genes are TRBV27 and TRBJ2-5, with 9 bases that match TRBD1. CDR1 and CDR2 (germline): MNHEY, SMNVEV (reference sequence). The CDR3 is 15 residues long. V trimming: 5 bases; J trimming: 4 bases; junction bases outside the gene matches: 8. CDR3 amino acids: CASSRDRDSRETQYF. CDR3 in DNA: TGTGCCAGCAGTAGGGACAGGGATTCGAGAGAGACCCAGTACTTC.